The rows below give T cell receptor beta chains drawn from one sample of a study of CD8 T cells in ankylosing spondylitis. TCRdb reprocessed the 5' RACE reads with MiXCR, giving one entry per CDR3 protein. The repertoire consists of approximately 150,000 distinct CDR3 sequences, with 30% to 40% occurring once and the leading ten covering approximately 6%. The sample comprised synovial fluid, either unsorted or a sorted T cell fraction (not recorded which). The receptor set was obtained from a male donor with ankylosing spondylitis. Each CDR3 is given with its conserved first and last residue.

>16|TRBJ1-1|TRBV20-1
CSAAGQIRPTNTEAFF
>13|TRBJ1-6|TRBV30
CAWSSGGTSPLHF
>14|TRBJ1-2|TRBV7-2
CASQKGVANYGYTF
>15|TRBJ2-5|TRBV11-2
CASSLQGGVGETQYF
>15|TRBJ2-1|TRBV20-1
CSARDPAGVHNEQFF
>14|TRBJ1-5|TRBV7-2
CASSLKGVGQPQHF
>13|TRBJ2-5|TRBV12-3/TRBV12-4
CASSLGGEGTQYF
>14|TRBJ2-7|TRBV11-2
CASSRLMGGDEQYF
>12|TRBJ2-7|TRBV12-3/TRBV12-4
CASTTGVNEQYF
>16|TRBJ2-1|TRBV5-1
CASSWGVQGGVDEQFF
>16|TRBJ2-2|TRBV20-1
CSAPGLAGGLSGELFF
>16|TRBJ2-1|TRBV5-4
CASSLGVKGSLKGQFF
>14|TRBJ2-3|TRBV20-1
CSARGLGAGETQYF
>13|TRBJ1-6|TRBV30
CAWGAPIGGILHF
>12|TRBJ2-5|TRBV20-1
CSAGPREETQYF
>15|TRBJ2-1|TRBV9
CASSQQGAEVNEQFF
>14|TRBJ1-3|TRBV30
CAWSTIGRGNTIYF
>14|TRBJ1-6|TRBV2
CASGDNGANSPLHF
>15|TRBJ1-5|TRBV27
CASSLTGQGARPQHF
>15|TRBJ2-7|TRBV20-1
CSASIGTNPSYEQYF
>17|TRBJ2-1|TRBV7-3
CASSLFPLAGGASEQFF
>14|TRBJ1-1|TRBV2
CASSTGTANTEAFF
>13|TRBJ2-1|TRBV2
CASKDSTYNEQFF
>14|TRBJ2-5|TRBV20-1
CSALSLAGGGAQYF
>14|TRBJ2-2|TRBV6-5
CASSSSQGTGELFF
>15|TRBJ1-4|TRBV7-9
CASSLVSATNEKLFF
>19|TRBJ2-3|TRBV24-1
CATSDRGEDRALITDTQYF
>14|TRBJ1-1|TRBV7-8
CASSLRGQGAEAFF
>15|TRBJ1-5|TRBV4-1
CASSPGQGPDQPQHF
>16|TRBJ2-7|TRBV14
CASSQDPGQGSYEQYF
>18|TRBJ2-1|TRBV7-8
CASSSNSVELILRDEQFF
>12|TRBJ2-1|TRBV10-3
CAITGGGKEQFF
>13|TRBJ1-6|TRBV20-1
CSAPEALGSPLHF
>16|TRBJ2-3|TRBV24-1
CATSSPPGKNTDTQYF
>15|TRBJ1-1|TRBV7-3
CASSLQPGDNTEAFF
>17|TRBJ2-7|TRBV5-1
CASSRDPGLAGSYEQYF